These 11 T cell receptor beta chains share one sample of origin, sequenced in a study of metastatic and nonmetastatic thyroid tumors. MiXCR reprocessed the PCR reads for TCRdb. Of about 41,000 clones listed, about 24% are singletons. Thyroid surgery had not been preceded by any treatment in any patient. The specimen was tumor tissue. The receptors here all came from a female donor with papillary thyroid cancer or a benign thyroid nodule (not recorded which). Some clones in this sample may be carry-over from other donors' samples.

This clone showed up many times. The rearrangement joins TRBV6-1 to TRBJ2-3; 8 bases align to TRBD2. CDR3 size: 17 residues. The germline CDR1 and CDR2 sequences are MNHNS and SASEGT. The V gene end was trimmed by 2 bases and the J gene end by 4 bases; junction bases not matched to a gene: 11. CDR3 nucleotide sequence: TGTGCCAGCAGTGAAATGGGCCGGGGGGGGTTGCCAGATACGCAGTATTTT. Protein sequence: CASSEMGRGGLPDTQYF.

This clone was seen a few times. A much larger clone lies a single base off, so this may be a read error. V usage is TRBV6-2 or TRBV6-3 and J usage is TRBJ2-1, with D uncertain. CDR3 length equals 14 residues. The V and J ends lost 8 bases and 8 bases respectively, with 19 bases between them. Germline loops: CDR1 MNHEY, CDR2 SVGEGT. The DNA for the CDR3 is TGTGCCAGCTGGCCGGGCGCCCTGTACGATGAGCAGTTCTTC. Amino acids: CASWPGALYDEQFF.

This clone rates as medium-sized. The chain uses TRBV6-1 and TRBJ1-3, with 9 bases aligning to TRBD1. J lost 3 bases, V lost 1 base, and 1 base had no gene match. This CDR3 spans 15 amino acids. Germline V gene lookup returns CDR1 MNHNS and CDR2 SASEGT. The CDR3 DNA reads as TGTGCCAGCAGTGAAGTGGACAGGGGTGGAAACACCATATATTTT. Amino acids: CASSEVDRGGNTIYF.

V usage is TRBV6-2 or TRBV6-3 and J usage is TRBJ1-1, with a tentative D call TRBD1 (6 bases). CDR1 and CDR2 from the germline V gene are MNHEY and SVGEGT. Trimming left V 10 bases short and J 11 bases short, with 17 bases between. This CDR3 is 11 amino acids long. As DNA, the CDR3 is TGTGCCACCCTACAGGGCACTGGGGCTTTCTTT. Translating gives CATLQGTGAFF.

This clone was detected ten times or more. This may be a read error, as it is one base from a much larger clone. The chain has TRBV27 and TRBJ2-7; TRBD2 agrees at 9 bases. CDR1 and CDR2 from the germline V gene are MNHEY and SMNVEV (reference sequence). Trimming removed 5 bases from V and 3 bases from J; junction bases left unmatched: 8. The CDR3 loop spans 15 amino acids. The CDR3 sequence: CASSTVAGAVYEQYF. CDR3 nucleotide sequence: TGTGCCAGCAGTACAGTAGCGGGAGCTGTCTACGAGCAGTACTTC.

This clone has only a few counts. The V gene is TRBV6-6, the J gene TRBJ2-3; 7 bases align to TRBD2. Trimming cost V 4 bases and J 2 bases; bases outside gene matches: 12. Germline CDR1 MNHNY, CDR2 SVGAGI (reference sequence). This CDR3 is built from 17 residues. For the CDR3, the DNA is TGTGCCAGCAGTTCCACCCCTTTTCGGGGGGACACAGATACGCAGTATTTT. It codes for CASSSTPFRGDTDTQYF.

The V call is TRBV4-2, the J call TRBJ2-3; TRBD2 might be the D (5 bases). V was clipped by 0 bases and J by 1 base, with 11 bases between them. This CDR3 has 16 residues. Germline values: CDR1 LGHNA, CDR2 YNFKEQ. The CDR3 reads CASSQEGDVRTDTQYF. The CDR3 bases are TGTGCCAGCAGCCAAGAGGGAGATGTGCGCACAGATACGCAGTATTTT.

CDR3 sequence: CASSLGEDTQYF. For the CDR3, the DNA is TGCGCCAGCAGCTTGGGGGAAGATACGCAGTATTTT. The genes are TRBV5-1 and TRBJ2-3; D is unclear. V lost 0 bases and J 5 bases, leaving 4 bases between the germline ends. The germline CDR1 and CDR2 sequences are SGHRS and YFSETQ. The CDR3 sequence is 12 residues long.

V gene TRBV2 combines with J gene TRBJ2-1; D ambiguous. V gave up 3 bases and J gave up 5 bases, with 14 bases separating them. Germline V gene lookup returns CDR1 SNHLY and CDR2 FYNNEI. The CDR3 extends over 15 amino acids. The CDR3 region is CASSDWAGRDNEQFF. In DNA form, the CDR3 reads TGTGCCAGCAGTGATTGGGCAGGTAGGGACAATGAGCAGTTCTTC.

The chain recombines TRBV12-3 or TRBV12-4 with TRBJ2-5; 8 nucleotides align to TRBD1. The CDR3 consists of 14 residues. V shed 6 bases and J 2 bases; nucleotides not matched to a gene: 5. The CDR3 DNA reads TGTGCCAGCAGGAGGCAGGGGGCGCAAGAGACCCAGTACTTC. Its protein product is CASRRQGAQETQYF.

This clone has ten or more counts. The chain couples TRBV4-3 to TRBJ2-5, with 9 bases fitting TRBD2. V was pared by 1 base and J by 1 base, with 10 bases of the junction left unmatched. There are 18 residues in the CDR3. Germline CDR1 and CDR2: LGHNA and YSLEER. The CDR3 coding sequence is TGCGCCAGCAGCCAAGTACTTAATAGCGGGGGTATCCAAGAGACCCAGTACTTC. It translates to CASSQVLNSGGIQETQYF.